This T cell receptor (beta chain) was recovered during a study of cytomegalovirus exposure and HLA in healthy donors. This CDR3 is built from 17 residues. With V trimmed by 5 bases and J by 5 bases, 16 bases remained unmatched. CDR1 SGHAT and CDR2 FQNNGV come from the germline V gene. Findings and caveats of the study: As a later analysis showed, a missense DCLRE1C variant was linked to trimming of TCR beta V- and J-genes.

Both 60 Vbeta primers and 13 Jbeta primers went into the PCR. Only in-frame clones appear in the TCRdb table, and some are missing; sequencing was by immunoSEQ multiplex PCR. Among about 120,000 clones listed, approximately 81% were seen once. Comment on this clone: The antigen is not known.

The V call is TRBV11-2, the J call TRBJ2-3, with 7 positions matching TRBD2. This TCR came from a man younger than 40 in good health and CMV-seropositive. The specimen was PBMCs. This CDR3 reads CASSGVGREMLKDTQYF. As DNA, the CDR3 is TGTGCCAGCAGCGGAGTGGGGCGGGAGATGCTCAAAGATACGCAGTATTTT. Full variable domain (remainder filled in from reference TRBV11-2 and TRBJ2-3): EAGVAQSPRYKIIEKRQSVAFWCNPISGHATLYWYQQILGQGPKLLIQFQNNGVVDDSQLPKDRFSAERLKGVDSTLKIQPAKLEDSAVYLCASSGVGREMLKDTQYFGPGTRLTVL.